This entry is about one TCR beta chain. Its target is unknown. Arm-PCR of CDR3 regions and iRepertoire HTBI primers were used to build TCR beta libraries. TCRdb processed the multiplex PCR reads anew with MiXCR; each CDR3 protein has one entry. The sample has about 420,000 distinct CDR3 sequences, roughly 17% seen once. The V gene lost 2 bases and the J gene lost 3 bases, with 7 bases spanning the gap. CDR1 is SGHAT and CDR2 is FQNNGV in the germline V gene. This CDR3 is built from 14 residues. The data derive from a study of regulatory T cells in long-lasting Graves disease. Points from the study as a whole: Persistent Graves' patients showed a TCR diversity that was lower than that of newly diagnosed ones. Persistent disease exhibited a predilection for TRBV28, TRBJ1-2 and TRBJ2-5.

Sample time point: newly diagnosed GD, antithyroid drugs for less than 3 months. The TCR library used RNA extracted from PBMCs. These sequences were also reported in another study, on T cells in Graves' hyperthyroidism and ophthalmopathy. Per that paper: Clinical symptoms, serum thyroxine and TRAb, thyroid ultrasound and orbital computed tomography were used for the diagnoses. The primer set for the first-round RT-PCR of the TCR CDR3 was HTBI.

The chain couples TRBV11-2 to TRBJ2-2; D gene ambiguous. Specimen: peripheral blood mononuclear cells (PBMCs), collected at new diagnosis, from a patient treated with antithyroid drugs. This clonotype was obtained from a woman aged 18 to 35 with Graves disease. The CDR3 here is CASSLMSDTGELFF. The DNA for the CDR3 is TGTGCCAGCAGCTTAATGTCGGACACCGGGGAGCTGTTTTTT.